This T cell receptor (beta chain) was profiled in a study of T-cell memory formation after mild COVID-19 (dated by TCRdb to about 2021). Looking at the study overall: Most TCR sequence clusters were specific to one of the two donors. T-cell clones expanding and contracting after mild COVID-19 in two donors were tracked by longitudinal TCRalpha and TCRbeta repertoire sequencing. The cohort comprised two young, previously healthy adult volunteers, one female and one male.

Clipping removes 2 bases from V and 14 bases from J, with 10 as the unmatched junction base count. Inclusive of the bounding cysteine and phenylalanine, the CDR3 is 13 residues long. Just CDR3 DNA is preserved here, 39 bases in frame from base 1. Via the germline V gene, CDR1 is SGHDT and CDR2 YYEEEE. With regard to this clonotype: The target of this receptor is not known. No base quality information exists; no much larger clone differs at one position.

Sequencing instrument: Illumina NovaSeq 6000. TCRalpha and TCRbeta cDNA libraries were constructed by 5'RACE with constant-segment primers, with sample barcodes and unique molecular identifiers being introduced. Trizol reagent was used to extract RNA from every sample. Amplification of the libraries took two PCR steps, and the second step added a second sample barcode plus Illumina TruSeq adapters. Libraries were sequenced on an Illumina NovaSeq with 2 x 150 bp paired-end reads. As for the original processing: With migec v1.2.7, reads were demultiplexed and then collapsed into UMI-guided consensus sequences. Using mixcr v2.1.11, the UMI consensuses were aligned to TRA and TRB V and J templates and assembled into clonotypes. A clonotype was counted as expanded or contracted only if both edgeR and NoisET called the change significant, with noise models trained on biological replicates. For edgeR calls, the cutoffs were a false discovery rate-adjusted p below 0.01 and a log2 fold-change threshold of 1. As an exploratory analysis of dynamics, max-normalized trajectories of the 1000 most abundant clonotypes were examined with PCA combined with hierarchical clustering. The CD4 or CD8 phenotype of responding clones was assigned using the separately sequenced CD4+ and CD8+ repertoires. TCRdb reprocessed the public reads (quality trimming at Q25 with fastp, clone calling with MiXCR) and kept in-frame beta chains. Rows merge per CDR3 protein into single entries with the most common DNA and genes. Here the V and J calls rest on TCRdb's processing, not on the authors' analysis. In this sample the table shows 450,000 or so distinct CDR3 sequences, roughly 23% of which occur a single time. The ten largest clones represent approximately 12% of the sample.

Ficoll-Paque density gradient centrifugation was the method used to isolate PBMCs. Broader findings and caveats from the paper: Some responding clones were detected in pre-infection memory, which suggested that pre-existing cross-reactive memory T cells had joined the SARS-CoV-2 response. The study included only a couple of mild cases, and larger cohorts that include severe cases with pre-infection samples were judged to be necessary. SARS-CoV-2 specificity of the second-wave clones peaking on day 37 was not confirmed. Contracting CD4+ clones appeared mostly in the CM and EM memory subsets, whereas CD8+ clones were enriched in EMRA. Clones that contracted from day 15 to 85 showed balanced CD4/CD8 phenotypes, whereas a second wave of clones that expanded from day 15 to 37 leaned towards CD4+.

Sequencing input: PBMCs or a T cell subset sorted from them (not recorded which). This clonotype was obtained from an adult woman who had mild COVID-19 (a few samples of this study predate the infection). The sample titles of this study are shuffled in the database, so cell type and time point are left out; the donor was told from shared clones. This chain is built from TRBV5-6 and TRBJ2-1, and 7 bases in between align with TRBD1. The DNA reads as follows: TGTGCCAGCAGCTTCACAGGGGTTGGAGCGAAGTTCTTC. It specifies CASSFTGVGAKFF.